A selection of T cell receptor beta chains follows, all from one sample in a study of T cell responses to AZD1222 COVID-19 vaccine. The method was immunoSEQ multiplex PCR; TCRdb's version includes in-frame clones alone and lacks a portion of them. This sample carries 100,000 to 120,000 clones, just under 95% of them seen once, and the ten largest clones take about 7.8%. The source was peripheral blood, collected on day 0 of AZD1222 vaccination. These receptors originate from an adult in good health. The CDR3 runs from the conserved cysteine through the conserved F or W. The D gene is left open where the match is weak. Only some rows state a clone size, as once, few, many or a class for expanded clones.

j_call v_call clone_size d_call cdr3_aa cdr3_nt
TRBJ1-6 TRBV11-3 NA NA CASSRGLPLHF TGTGCCAGCAGCCGGGGGTTACCCCTCCACTTT
TRBJ1-2 TRBV28 NA NA CASTMGVDYGYTF TGTGCCAGCACCATGGGAGTTGACTATGGCTACACCTTC
TRBJ1-1 TRBV11-3 NA NA CASSRNGEAFF TGTGCCAGCAGCCGCAACGGTGAAGCTTTCTTT
TRBJ1-6 TRBV11-2 NA NA CASSLEGLGYNSPLHF TGTGCCAGCAGCTTAGAAGGTCTAGGTTATAATTCACCCCTCCACTTT
TRBJ2-2 TRBV11-3 NA TRBD1 CASSRRTGGGPGELFF TGTGCCAGCAGCAGACGGACAGGGGGCGGTCCCGGGGAGCTGTTTTTT
TRBJ2-2 TRBV11-2 NA NA CASSLVGGGRNTGELFF TGTGCCAGCAGCTTAGTAGGAGGGGGCCGAAACACCGGGGAGCTGTTTTTT
TRBJ2-7 TRBV28 NA NA CASSATTEYEQYF TGTGCCAGCAGTGCTACGACGGAGTACGAGCAGTACTTC
TRBJ2-7 TRBV20-1 NA NA CSASKRREQYF TGCAGTGCTAGTAAGCGCCGCGAGCAGTACTTC
TRBJ2-7 TRBV6-5 NA NA CASTVKPYEQYF TGTGCCAGCACTGTAAAACCCTACGAGCAGTACTTC
TRBJ2-2 TRBV5-1 NA NA CASSSRAPNTGELFF TGCGCCAGCAGCTCCAGGGCCCCCAACACCGGGGAGCTGTTTTTT
TRBJ2-1 TRBV4-2 NA NA CASSRNREIPEQFF TGTGCCAGCAGCCGCAACAGGGAAATTCCTGAGCAGTTCTTC
TRBJ1-2 TRBV3-1/TRBV3-2 NA NA CASSQGGIYGYTF TGTGCCAGCAGCCAAGGGGGGATCTATGGCTACACCTTC
TRBJ1-5 TRBV20-1 NA TRBD1 CSASYQPGGPQHF TGCAGTGCTAGTTACCAGCCAGGGGGGCCCCAGCATTTT
TRBJ2-1 TRBV27 once NA CASSLMGEQFF TGTGCCAGCAGCCTGATGGGGGAGCAGTTCTTC
TRBJ1-5 TRBV6-1 NA NA CASSEAVSNQPQHF TGTGCCAGCAGTGAAGCAGTTAGCAATCAGCCCCAGCATTTT
TRBJ1-5 TRBV3-1/TRBV3-2 once NA CASSRRGGNQPQHF TGTGCCAGCAGCCGCCGGGGGGGCAATCAGCCCCAGCATTTT
TRBJ1-5 TRBV3-1/TRBV3-2 NA NA CASSQGQVGNQPQHF TGTGCCAGCAGCCAAGGACAGGTTGGCAATCAGCCCCAGCATTTT
TRBJ1-4 TRBV11-3 NA NA CASSLEGNEKLFF TGTGCCAGCAGCCTAGAGGGTAATGAAAAACTGTTTTTT
TRBJ1-1 TRBV5-1 NA NA CASSPRLDTEAFF TGCGCCAGCAGCCCGCGTCTGGACACTGAAGCTTTCTTT
TRBJ1-1 TRBV3-1/TRBV3-2 NA TRBD1 CATGGSFGRENTEAFF TGTGCCACAGGGGGTTCTTTCGGACGGGAGAACACTGAAGCTTTCTTT
TRBJ1-5 TRBV3-1/TRBV3-2 NA TRBD1 CASSQADREPQHF TGTGCCAGCAGCCAAGCAGACAGGGAGCCCCAGCATTTT
TRBJ1-5 TRBV6-5 NA NA CASINGRVRRQPQHF TGTGCCAGCATTAACGGCAGGGTGCGTCGTCAGCCCCAGCATTTT
TRBJ2-7 TRBV29-1 NA TRBD2 CSTEGLTSGGYYEQYF TGCAGCACTGAGGGTTTGACTAGCGGGGGGTATTACGAGCAGTACTTC
TRBJ2-3 TRBV7-6 NA NA CASSLEGFYRRPADTQYF TGTGCCAGCAGCTTAGAAGGTTTTTACAGGAGGCCAGCAGATACGCAGTATTTT
TRBJ2-7 TRBV4-1 NA NA CASSPYEGEQYF TGCGCCAGCAGCCCTTATGAGGGCGAGCAGTACTTC
TRBJ2-3 TRBV5-6 NA NA CASTPWDDWGTDTQYF TGTGCCAGCACCCCTTGGGATGACTGGGGCACAGATACGCAGTATTTT
TRBJ2-7 TRBV11-2 NA NA CASSLKVSGRGSYEQYF TGTGCCAGCAGCTTAAAAGTCTCCGGGCGCGGCTCCTACGAGCAGTACTTC
TRBJ1-1 TRBV19 once NA CASSLGAEAFF TGTGCCAGTAGTTTGGGGGCTGAAGCTTTCTTT
TRBJ2-1 TRBV5-5 NA TRBD1 CASSLGVGGLEQFF TGTGCCAGCAGCTTGGGGGTAGGGGGCCTTGAGCAGTTCTTC
TRBJ2-1 TRBV6-5 NA TRBD2 CASSYSRQRGEEQFF TGTGCCAGCAGTTACTCGAGGCAGCGGGGGGAGGAGCAGTTCTTC